This entry lists 31 T cell receptor beta chains sequenced from one sample in a study of T cell responses to AZD1222 COVID-19 vaccine. Profiling relied on immunoSEQ multiplex PCR, and the TCRdb table lists in-frame clones only, not all of them. Among around 160,000 clones, 90% to 95% were seen once, and the ten largest hold approximately 5.5%. The sample consisted of peripheral blood, taken 28 days after the second AZD1222 dose. The receptors were gathered from an adult who received the AZD1222 COVID-19 vaccine.

J is TRBJ1-5 and V is TRBV6-1; the D gene is possibly TRBD1 (5 bases). Trimming removed 2 bases at V and 10 bases at J, with 9 bases between. The V gene's germline CDR1 is MNHNS and CDR2 SASEGT. The CDR3 is 12 residues long. The CDR3: CASSESGKPQHF. The CDR3 bases are TGTGCCAGCAGTGAATCAGGGAAACCCCAGCATTTT.

This chain links TRBV5-1 with TRBJ2-7; 16 bases align to TRBD2. Per the germline V gene, CDR1 is SGHRS and CDR2 is YFSETQ. The junction had 6 bases not matched to a gene; V was cut back by 3 bases and J by 6 bases. The length of the CDR3 is 16 residues. Here the CDR3 reads CASSSGTSGRALEQYF. The CDR3 DNA follows: TGCGCCAGCAGCTCAGGGACTAGCGGGAGGGCCCTCGAGCAGTACTTC.

The chain employs TRBV5-1 and TRBJ2-1; unclear D gene. Germline V gives CDR1 SGHRS, CDR2 YFSETQ. The CDR3 totals 15 residues. Trimming removed 5 bases from V and 3 bases from J, with 15 bases in between. Written as DNA, the CDR3 is TGCGCCAGCAGTTCCATGACTCTCCACTACAATGAGCAGTTCTTC. This encodes CASSSMTLHYNEQFF.

This clone came up once. This rearrangement joins TRBV7-9 to TRBJ2-7, with 8 positions matching TRBD2. V trimming: 7 bases; J trimming: 1 base; junction bases outside the gene matches: 12. This CDR3 spans 16 amino acids. Germline values: CDR1 SEHNR, CDR2 FQNEAQ (reference sequence). CDR3 residues: CASTPVGASGSYEQYF. CDR3 DNA sequence: TGTGCCAGCACCCCCGTCGGAGCTAGCGGGTCCTACGAGCAGTACTTC.

This clone has more than one count but fewer than ten. The chain employs TRBV24-1 and TRBJ1-2, with TRBD1 matching over 10 bases. Germline CDR1 reads KGHDR; CDR2 reads SFDVKD. With V trimmed by 9 bases and J by 8 bases, 17 bases remained unmatched. The CDR3 loop spans 16 amino acids. DNA of the CDR3: TGTGCCACCCAACCGGGACAGGGGCAACTGTTTTCCGGCTACACCTTC. This codes for CATQPGQGQLFSGYTF.

The chain uses TRBV29-1 and TRBJ2-7; D gene unclear. Trimming left V 4 bases short and J 0 bases short, with 10 bases between. The V gene's germline CDR1 is SQVTM and CDR2 ANQGSEA. This CDR3 spans 13 amino acids. The CDR3 DNA follows: TGCAGCGTTGGGATGACAAGCTCCTACGAGCAGTACTTC. This codes for CSVGMTSSYEQYF.

The rearrangement links TRBV6-5 to TRBJ2-2, with D possibly called TRBD1 or TRBD2 (5 bases each). Trimming cost V 2 bases and J 7 bases, with 11 bases left between them. This CDR3 is built from 14 residues. Germline V CDR1 and CDR2: MNHEY, SVGAGI. CDR3 amino acids: CASSYDGTGGELFF. CDR3 in DNA: TGTGCCAGCAGTTACGACGGGACCGGCGGGGAGCTGTTTTTT.

The chain uses TRBV29-1 and TRBJ2-7; maybe TRBD2 (6 bases). CDR3 length equals 13 residues. V was trimmed by 7 bases and J by 9 bases, leaving 22 bases between them. The germline V gene encodes CDR1 SQVTM and CDR2 ANQGSEA. The DNA of the CDR3 is TGCAGCGCTTCGGGACTGATCTACGATCGGCAGTACTTC. Its protein product is CSASGLIYDRQYF.

The genes are TRBV9 and TRBJ2-2; 13 bases fit TRBD2. This CDR3 is 16 amino acids long. Germline V gene lookup returns CDR1 SGDLS and CDR2 YYNGEE. V shed 3 bases, J shed 6 bases, and the junction held 5 bases outside the gene matches. CDR3 coding DNA: TGTGCCAGCAGCGCCCCGGGACTAGCGGGATCCGGGGAGCTGTTTTTT. Its protein is CASSAPGLAGSGELFF.

The chain carries TRBV9 and TRBJ1-3; the D gene is possibly TRBD1 (6 bases). Germline V CDR1 and CDR2: SGDLS, YYNGEE. V lost 3 bases, J lost 3 bases, and 16 bases lay in between. CDR3 length: 16 residues. The CDR3 region is CASSDHRAGVGNTIYF. The DNA for the CDR3 is TGTGCCAGCAGCGACCACAGGGCCGGAGTTGGAAACACCATATATTTT.

Only one count was recorded for this clone. This chain links TRBV2 with TRBJ1-1; D might be TRBD1 (5 bases). Trimming removed 7 bases at V and 4 bases at J, with 13 bases between. Germline CDR1 and CDR2: SNHLY and FYNNEI. This CDR3 region has 13 residues. CDR3 loop: CASTWGRGTEAFF. CDR3 sequence (DNA): TGTGCCAGCACTTGGGGCCGGGGCACTGAAGCTTTCTTT.

The chain has TRBV6-1 and TRBJ1-3; D remains ambiguous. The CDR3 length is 16 residues. The ends were cut back, 1 base at V and 3 bases at J, with 13 bases in the middle. Germline assignment: CDR1 MNHNS and CDR2 SASEGT. The CDR3 DNA is TGTGCCAGCAGTGAAGTCTATTTGCTTATTGGAAACACCATATATTTT. Encoded protein: CASSEVYLLIGNTIYF.

The rearrangement links TRBV27 to TRBJ2-2; 7 bases fit TRBD2. Germline CDR1 reads MNHEY; CDR2 reads SMNVEV (reference sequence). This CDR3 comprises 12 residues. Trimming cost V 7 bases and J 5 bases; bases outside gene matches: 1. This CDR3 is CASNSGTGELFF. CDR3 bases: TGTGCCAGCAATAGCGGGACCGGGGAGCTGTTTTTT.

This chain connects TRBV7-8 to TRBJ2-7; D not certain. Per the germline V gene, CDR1 is SGHVS and CDR2 is FQNEAQ. V lost 5 bases and J 5 bases, leaving 13 bases between the germline ends. The CDR3 sequence is 13 residues long. The CDR3 nucleotides are TGTGCCAGCAGCCTGACTTGGAGTAACGAGCAGTACTTC. Its translation: CASSLTWSNEQYF.

J is TRBJ1-4 and V is TRBV20-1; the D is unclear. Germline CDR1 reads DFQATT; CDR2 reads SNEGSKA (reference sequence). This CDR3 is 8 amino acids long. Trimming shortened V by 5 bases and J by 11 bases, and 3 bases separated the two germline ends. The CDR3 reads CSAGKLFF. CDR3 nucleotides: TGCAGTGCTGGGAAACTGTTTTTT.

The sample holds one count of this clone. The CDR3: CASRTTGYEQYF. For the CDR3, the DNA is TGTGCCAGCAGAACAACAGGGTATGAGCAGTACTTC. This chain joins TRBV6-5 and TRBJ2-7; TRBD1 might be the D (6 bases). There are 12 residues in the CDR3. CDR1 is MNHEY, CDR2 SVGAGI, per germline. V was trimmed by 6 bases and J by 7 bases, leaving 13 bases between them.

This clone appeared a few times. The gene calls are TRBV6-2 or TRBV6-3 and TRBJ2-7; D unresolved. The CDR3 is made up of 15 amino acids. V was cut by 5 bases and J by 5 bases, with 19 bases left in between. Germline-derived CDR1 and CDR2 are MNHEY and SVGEGT. The CDR3 is CASSPSGPKIHEQYF. Here the CDR3 DNA reads TGTGCCAGCAGTCCCTCCGGGCCCAAGATCCACGAGCAGTACTTC.

This clone showed up just once. The gene calls are TRBV2 and TRBJ2-1; the D is unclear. Trimming took 8 bases from V and 9 from J, leaving 8 bases between them. The CDR3 runs 10 residues. Per germline, CDR1 SNHLY and CDR2 FYNNEI. The chain's CDR3 is CASLKIEQFF. The CDR3 DNA follows: TGTGCCAGCTTAAAAATTGAGCAGTTCTTC.

The chain combines TRBV7-6 with TRBJ2-1; D not certain. Trimming cost V 5 bases and J 12 bases, with 14 bases left between them. Germline loops: CDR1 SGHVS, CDR2 FNYEAQ. The CDR3 length is 12 residues. The CDR3 bases are TGTGCCAGCAGCGGCATCGAGCTAGTGCAGTTCTTC. Protein sequence: CASSGIELVQFF.

This clone showed up just a few times. This chain uses TRBV3-1 (or the pseudogene TRBV3-2) with TRBJ1-5; unclear D gene. The CDR3 extends over 15 amino acids. Germline V gives CDR1 LGHDT, CDR2 YNNKEL (reference sequence). V was trimmed by 1 base and J by 6 bases, leaving 13 bases between them. The CDR3 sequence: CASSQVVGLGQPQHF. Here the CDR3 DNA reads TGTGCCAGCAGCCAAGTTGTCGGGTTAGGTCAGCCCCAGCATTTT.

The chain recombines TRBV28 with TRBJ1-2; D is unresolved. The V and J ends lost 5 bases and 4 bases respectively, with 23 bases between them. Germline assignment: CDR1 MDHEN and CDR2 SYDVKM. The CDR3 is 17 residues long. The CDR3 sequence: CASSPNRVELQPYGYTF. CDR3 coding DNA: TGTGCCAGCAGTCCGAACCGGGTGGAGCTACAACCCTATGGCTACACCTTC.

The CDR3 coding sequence is TGTGCCAGCAGCTTGAGGGAGGGCACGGAAAAACTGTTTTTT. Translated, it gives CASSLREGTEKLFF. This chain connects TRBV5-4 to TRBJ1-4, with D unclear. The CDR3 runs to 14 residues. The ends were cut back, 1 base at V and 8 bases at J, with 12 bases in the middle. CDR1 is SGHNT and CDR2 is YYREEE in the germline V gene (reference sequence).

This clone came up once. The V call is TRBV4-1, the J call TRBJ1-1; D is ambiguous. Germline CDR1 reads MGHRA; CDR2 reads YSYEKL. The CDR3 runs 14 residues. Trimming took off 3 bases at V and 7 bases at J, with 15 bases between the two ends. DNA for the CDR3: TGCGCCAGCAGCCACCTTCAGGCGAACCGTGAAGCTTTCTTT. It is translated as CASSHLQANREAFF.

The chain has TRBV5-1 and TRBJ2-1; D is ambiguous. Trimming left V 5 bases short and J 5 bases short, with 11 bases between. Germline lookup yields CDR1 SGHRS and CDR2 YFSETQ. The CDR3 length is 13 residues. The CDR3 coding sequence is TGCGCCAGCAGTATAGGACCTAACAATGAGCAGTTCTTC. Translating gives CASSIGPNNEQFF.

This sequence joins TRBV10-3 and TRBJ2-7; 8 bases match TRBD1. CDR1 and CDR2 from the germline V gene are ENHRY and SYGVKD. The V segment lost 6 bases and the J segment 0 bases; nucleotides outside the gene matches: 7. The CDR3 spans 15 residues. The CDR3 reads CAIRAGGVRSYEQYF. The CDR3 nucleotides read TGTGCCATCAGAGCAGGGGGCGTACGCTCCTACGAGCAGTACTTC.

This clone came up a few times. The V call is TRBV6-1, the J call TRBJ1-6, with D possibly TRBD1 on 6 matching bases. CDR3 length: 18 amino acids. Germline loops: CDR1 MNHNS, CDR2 SASEGT. V was pared by 0 bases and J by 3 bases, with 15 bases between. The CDR3, as DNA: TGTGCCAGCAGTGAAGCGGGGGGGCCTATGGACTATAATTCACCCCTCCACTTT. It is translated as CASSEAGGPMDYNSPLHF.

V and J are TRBV27 and TRBJ2-2; 11 bases align to TRBD1. The V and J ends lost 6 bases and 9 bases, in that order; junction bases with no gene match: 3. The CDR3 covers 13 residues. Germline-derived CDR1 and CDR2 are MNHEY and SMNVEV (reference sequence). The CDR3 region has the DNA TGTGCCAGCAGGTGGACAGGGGGCAGGGAGCTGTTTTTT. It yields the protein CASRWTGGRELFF.

V and J are TRBV15 and TRBJ2-2, with D unresolved. From germline, CDR1 is LNHNV and CDR2 YYDKDF (reference sequence). V shed 0 bases and J shed 2 bases, with 10 bases lying between them. This CDR3 spans 16 amino acids. The CDR3 DNA is TGTGCCACCAGCAGAGATCTTTGGTATAACACCGGGGAGCTGTTTTTT. Amino acids: CATSRDLWYNTGELFF.

The chain links TRBV29-1 to TRBJ2-1; D is uncertain. V was trimmed by 4 bases and J by 8 bases, leaving 12 bases between them. CDR1 and CDR2 from the germline V gene are SQVTM and ANQGSEA. This CDR3 region has 12 residues. The CDR3 sequence: CSVVFWGDEQFF. The DNA for the CDR3 is TGCAGCGTTGTCTTCTGGGGTGATGAGCAGTTCTTC.

This sequence joins TRBV7-9 and TRBJ2-3, with D unresolved. The germline gives CDR1 SEHNR, CDR2 FQNEAQ (reference sequence). This CDR3 comprises 13 residues. The V and J ends lost 4 bases and 8 bases respectively, with 13 bases between them. The CDR3 nucleotides read TGTGCCAGCAGCTCCTCTCTTCGAGGTACGCAGTATTTT. As protein: CASSSSLRGTQYF.

The chain carries TRBV18 and TRBJ1-6; D is perhaps TRBD1 (6 bases). Trimming removed 4 bases from V and 4 bases from J, with 8 bases in between. Germline V gives CDR1 KGHSH, CDR2 LQKENI. This CDR3 has 14 amino acids. Written as DNA, the CDR3 is TGTGCCAGCTCACAGGACAGATATAATTCACCCCTCCACTTT. This translates into CASSQDRYNSPLHF.